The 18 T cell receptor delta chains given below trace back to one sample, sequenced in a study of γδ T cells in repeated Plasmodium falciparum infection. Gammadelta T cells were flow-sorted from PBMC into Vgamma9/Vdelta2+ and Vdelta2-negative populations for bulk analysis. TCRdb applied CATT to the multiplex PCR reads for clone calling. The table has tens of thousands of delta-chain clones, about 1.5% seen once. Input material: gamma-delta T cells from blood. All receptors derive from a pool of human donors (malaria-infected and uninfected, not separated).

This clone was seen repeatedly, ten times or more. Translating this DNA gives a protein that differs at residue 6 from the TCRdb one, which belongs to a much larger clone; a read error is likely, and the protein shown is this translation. CDR3 DNA: TGTGCTCTTGGGGAAGTCCCTTCCTTTACTGGGGGAGCCAAACTCATCTTT. As protein: CALGEVPSFTGGAKLIF. The gene calls are TRDV1 and TRDJ1, with 9 bases fitting TRDD3. There are 17 residues in the CDR3. From germline, CDR1 is TSWWSYY and CDR2 QGS. V lost 2 bases and J lost 8; bases outside the gene matches: 15.

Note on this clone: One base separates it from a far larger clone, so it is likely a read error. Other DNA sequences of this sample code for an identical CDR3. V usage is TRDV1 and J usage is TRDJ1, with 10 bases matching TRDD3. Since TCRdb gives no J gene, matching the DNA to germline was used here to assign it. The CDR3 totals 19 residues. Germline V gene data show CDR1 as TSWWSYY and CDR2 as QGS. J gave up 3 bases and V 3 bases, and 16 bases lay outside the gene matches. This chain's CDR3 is CALGESPRTGGCNSDKLIF. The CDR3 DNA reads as TGTGCTCTTGGGGAGAGCCCTCGTACTGGGGGATGTAACTCCGATAAACTCATCTTT.

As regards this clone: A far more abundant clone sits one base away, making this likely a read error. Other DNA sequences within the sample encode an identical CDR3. This chain's CDR3 is CAFRGYELGWMSPADKLIF. In DNA form, the CDR3 reads TGTGCCTTTAGGGGATACGAGTTAGGGTGGATGAGTCCGGCCGATAAGCTCATCTTT. The chain uses TRDV3 and TRDJ1; 8 bases map to TRDD3. Germline CDR1 TVYSNPD, CDR2 GDNSRS (reference sequence). The CDR3 runs 19 residues. Filled out from reference TRDV3 and TRDJ1, the complete variable domain reads CDKVTQSSPDQTVASGSEVVLLCTYDTVYSNPDLFWYRIRPDYSFQFVFYGDNSRSEGADFTQGRFSVKHILTQKAFHLVISPVRTEDSATYYCAFRGYELGWMSPADKLIFGKGTRVTVEP.

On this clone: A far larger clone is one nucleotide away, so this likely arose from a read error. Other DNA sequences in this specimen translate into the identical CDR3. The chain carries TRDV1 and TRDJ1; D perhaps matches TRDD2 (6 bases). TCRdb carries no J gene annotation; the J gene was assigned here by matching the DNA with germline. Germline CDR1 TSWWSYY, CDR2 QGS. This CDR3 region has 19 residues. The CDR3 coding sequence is TGTGCCCTTGGGGTCGCCTTCCCAACAACTAATCCCTACACCGATAAACTCATCTTT. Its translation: CALGVAFPTTNPYTDKLIF.

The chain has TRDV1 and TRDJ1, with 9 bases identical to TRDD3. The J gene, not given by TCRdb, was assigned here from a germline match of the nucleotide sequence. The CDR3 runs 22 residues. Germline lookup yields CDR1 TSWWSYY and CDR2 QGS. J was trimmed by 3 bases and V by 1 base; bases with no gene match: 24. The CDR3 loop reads CALGEPLLLYWGNLETADKLIF. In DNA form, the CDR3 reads TGTGCTCTTGGGGAACCTCTCCTCCTGTACTGGGGGAACTTGGAAACGGCCGATAAACTCATCTTT.

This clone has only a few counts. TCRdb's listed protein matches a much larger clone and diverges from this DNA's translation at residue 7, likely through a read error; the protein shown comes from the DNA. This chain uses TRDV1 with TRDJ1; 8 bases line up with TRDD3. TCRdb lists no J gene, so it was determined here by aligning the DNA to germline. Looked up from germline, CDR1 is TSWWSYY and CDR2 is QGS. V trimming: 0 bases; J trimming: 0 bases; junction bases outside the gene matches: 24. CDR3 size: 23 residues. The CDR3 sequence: CALGELLSKDRMGDPPYTDKLIF. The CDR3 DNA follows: TGTGCTCTTGGGGAACTACTTTCTAAGGATCGGATGGGGGATCCGCCTTACACCGATAAACTCATCTTT.

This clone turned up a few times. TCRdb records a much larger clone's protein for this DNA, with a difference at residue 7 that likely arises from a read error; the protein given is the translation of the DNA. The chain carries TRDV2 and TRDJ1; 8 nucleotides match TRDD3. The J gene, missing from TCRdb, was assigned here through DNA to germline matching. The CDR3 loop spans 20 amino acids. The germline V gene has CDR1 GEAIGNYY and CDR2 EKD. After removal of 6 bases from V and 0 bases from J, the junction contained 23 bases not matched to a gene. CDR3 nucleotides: TGTGCCTGTTCGCCAAACCCTCCTACAAGGATTGGGGGATACACCGATAAACTCATCTTT. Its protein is CACSPNPPTRIGGYTDKLIF.

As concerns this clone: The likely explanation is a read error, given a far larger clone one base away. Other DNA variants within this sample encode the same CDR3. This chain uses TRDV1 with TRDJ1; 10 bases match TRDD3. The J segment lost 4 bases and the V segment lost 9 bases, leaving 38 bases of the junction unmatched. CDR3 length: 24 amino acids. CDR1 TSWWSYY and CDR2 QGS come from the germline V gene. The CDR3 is CALGSDSLHAFNTGGWGYNDKLIF. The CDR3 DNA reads TGTGCTCTCGGGTCAGATTCCCTCCACGCTTTCAATACTGGGGGATGGGGTTACAACGATAAACTCATCTTT.

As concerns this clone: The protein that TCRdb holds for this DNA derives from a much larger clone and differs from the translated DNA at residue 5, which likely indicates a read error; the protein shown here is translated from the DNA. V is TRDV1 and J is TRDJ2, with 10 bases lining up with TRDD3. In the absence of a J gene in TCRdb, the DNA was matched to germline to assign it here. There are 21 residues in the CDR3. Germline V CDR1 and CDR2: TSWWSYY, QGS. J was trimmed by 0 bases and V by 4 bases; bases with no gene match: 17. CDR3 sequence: CALGASSYWGIQTSLTAQLFF. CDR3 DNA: TGTGCTCTTGGGGCTTCCTCGTACTGGGGGATCCAAACTTCTTTGACAGCACAACTCTTCTTT.

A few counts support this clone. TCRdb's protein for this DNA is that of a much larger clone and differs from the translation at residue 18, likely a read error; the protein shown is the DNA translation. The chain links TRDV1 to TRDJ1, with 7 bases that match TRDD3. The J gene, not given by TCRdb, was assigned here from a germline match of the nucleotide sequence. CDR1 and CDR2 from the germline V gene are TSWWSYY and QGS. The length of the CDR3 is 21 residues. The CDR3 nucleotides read TGTGCTCTTGGGGAAGTCTTAAACGGGCCTTCTGGGGGCTCGTACACCGATGAACTCATCTTT. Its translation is CALGEVLNGPSGGSYTDELIF.

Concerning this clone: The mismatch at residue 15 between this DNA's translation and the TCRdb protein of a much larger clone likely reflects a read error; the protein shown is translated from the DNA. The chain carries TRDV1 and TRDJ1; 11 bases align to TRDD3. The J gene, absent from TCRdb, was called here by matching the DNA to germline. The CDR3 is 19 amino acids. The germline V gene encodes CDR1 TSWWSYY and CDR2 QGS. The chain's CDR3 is CALGGKLGGYDMYTNKLIF. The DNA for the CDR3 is TGTGCTCTTGGGGGCAAACTTGGGGGATACGATATGTACACCAATAAACTCATCTTT.

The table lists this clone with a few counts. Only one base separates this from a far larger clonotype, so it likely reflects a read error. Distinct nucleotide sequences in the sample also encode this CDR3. The CDR3 DNA reads TGTGCTCTTGGGTCCTGTGCTCCTACTCCATGGGATTGGGGGCCACCCTACACCGATAAACTCATCTTT. Translated: CALGSCAPTPWDWGPPYTDKLIF. The J gene is TRDJ1, the V gene TRDV1; D could derive from TRDD2 or TRDD3 (6 bases each). As TCRdb names no J gene, one was assigned here on the basis of a DNA match to germline. The V gene lost 5 bases and the J gene lost 0 bases, with 37 bases spanning the gap. CDR1 is TSWWSYY and CDR2 is QGS in the germline V gene. The CDR3 runs to 23 residues.

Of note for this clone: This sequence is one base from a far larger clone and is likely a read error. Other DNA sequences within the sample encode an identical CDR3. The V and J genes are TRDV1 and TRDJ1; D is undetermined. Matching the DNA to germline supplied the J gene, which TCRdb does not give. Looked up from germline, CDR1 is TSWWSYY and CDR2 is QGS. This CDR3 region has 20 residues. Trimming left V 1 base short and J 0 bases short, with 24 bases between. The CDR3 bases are TGTGCTCTTGGGGAACCACGGGAGTGGCTAAGGGTTTTATACACCGATAAACTCATCTTT. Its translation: CALGEPREWLRVLYTDKLIF.

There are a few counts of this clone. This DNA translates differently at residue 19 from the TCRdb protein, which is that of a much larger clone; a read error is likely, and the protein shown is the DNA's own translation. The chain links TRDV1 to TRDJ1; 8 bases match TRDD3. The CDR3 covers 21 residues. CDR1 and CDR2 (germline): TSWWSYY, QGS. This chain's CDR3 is CALGVGFRPGGVLGGNDKPIF. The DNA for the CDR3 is TGTGCTCTTGGGGTAGGCTTCCGTCCCGGGGGAGTACTGGGGGGCAACGATAAACCCATCTTT.

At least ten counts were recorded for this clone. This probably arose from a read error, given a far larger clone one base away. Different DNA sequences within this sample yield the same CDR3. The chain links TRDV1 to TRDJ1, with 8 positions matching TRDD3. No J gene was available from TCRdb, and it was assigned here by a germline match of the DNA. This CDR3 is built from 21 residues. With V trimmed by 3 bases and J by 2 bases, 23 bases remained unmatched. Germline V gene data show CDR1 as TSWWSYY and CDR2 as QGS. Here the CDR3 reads CALGDGYRQGYGFYLTDKLIF. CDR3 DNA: TGTGCTCTTGGGGATGGTTATAGGCAGGGATACGGTTTTTATTTGACCGATAAACTCATCTTT.

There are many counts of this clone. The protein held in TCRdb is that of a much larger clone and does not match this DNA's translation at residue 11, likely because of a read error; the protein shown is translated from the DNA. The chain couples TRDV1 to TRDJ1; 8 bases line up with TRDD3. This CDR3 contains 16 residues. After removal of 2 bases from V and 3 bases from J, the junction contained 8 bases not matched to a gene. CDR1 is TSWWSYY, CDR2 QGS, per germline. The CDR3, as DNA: TGTGCTCTTGGGGAATCTTTCTGGGGGAGGGCCGATAAACTCATCTTT. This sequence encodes CALGESFWGRADKLIF.

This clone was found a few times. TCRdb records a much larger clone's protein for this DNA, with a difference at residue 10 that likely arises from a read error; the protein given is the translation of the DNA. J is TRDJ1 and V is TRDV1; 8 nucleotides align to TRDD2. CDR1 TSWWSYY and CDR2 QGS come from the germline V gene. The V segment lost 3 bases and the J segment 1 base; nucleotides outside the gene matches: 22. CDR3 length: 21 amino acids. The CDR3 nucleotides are TGTGCTCTTGGGGACTCTTCCTACGGGAAAGGGGTCATATGTGTCACCGATAAACTCATCTTT. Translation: CALGDSSYGKGVICVTDKLIF.

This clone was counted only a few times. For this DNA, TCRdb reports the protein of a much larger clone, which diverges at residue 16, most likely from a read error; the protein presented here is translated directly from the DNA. CDR3 bases: TGTGCTCTTGGGGTACCTTCCGTACTGGGGTACACCGATAAACTCACCTTT. This sequence encodes CALGVPSVLGYTDKLTF. V and J are TRDV1 and TRDJ1; a weak D match, TRDD3 (7 bases). CDR3 length equals 17 residues. Germline values: CDR1 TSWWSYY, CDR2 QGS.